The 16 T cell receptor beta chains presented below share a single source sample, sequenced in a study of cytomegalovirus exposure and HLA in healthy donors. PCR was performed using 60 Vbeta and 13 Jbeta primers. TCRdb's table, derived via immunoSEQ multiplex PCR, lists solely in-frame clones and lacks some. This sample has some 140,000 clones; about 74% occur once, and the top ten carry roughly 4%. Material: PBMCs. Receptors originate from a woman aged 40 to 50 in good health and CMV-seronegative.

The gene calls are TRBV6-5 and TRBJ1-6; D is perhaps TRBD1 (5 bases). Trimming took 8 bases from V and 1 from J, leaving 9 bases between them. The CDR3 sequence is 14 residues long. Per germline, CDR1 MNHEY and CDR2 SVGAGI. The CDR3 DNA sequence: TGTGCCAGCGAGGAGGGGTCCTATAATTCACCCCTCCACTTT. Translation gives CASEEGSYNSPLHF.

This clone was counted once. V is TRBV29-1 and J is TRBJ2-7; 14 bases are shared with TRBD2. This CDR3 region has 14 residues. The V gene end was trimmed by 7 bases and the J gene end by 3 bases; junction bases not matched to a gene: 5. From germline, CDR1 is SQVTM and CDR2 ANQGSEA. The CDR3 DNA sequence: TGCAGCGCTTCCGGGACTAGCGGGAGCTACGAGCAGTACTTC. It yields the protein CSASGTSGSYEQYF.

The V and J genes are TRBV6-6 and TRBJ1-5; TRBD1 might be the D (5 bases). V lost 6 bases and J 7 bases, leaving 16 bases between the germline ends. CDR1 and CDR2 from the germline V gene are MNHNY and SVGAGI (reference sequence). The CDR3 contains 14 residues. This chain's CDR3 is CASSDPGLGQPQHF. Here the CDR3 DNA reads TGTGCCAGCAGCGACCCAGGGTTAGGGCAGCCCCAGCATTTT.

The V call is TRBV2, the J call TRBJ1-4; D is perhaps TRBD1 (5 bases). The CDR3 totals 14 residues. The germline V and J ends were trimmed by 1 base and 8 bases, with 11 bases remaining between them. CDR1 SNHLY and CDR2 FYNNEI come from the germline V gene. Written as DNA, the CDR3 is TGTGCCAGCAGTGAAGGGGGGGTTGGCGAAAAACTGTTTTTT. Translation gives CASSEGGVGEKLFF.

The V and J genes are TRBV10-3 and TRBJ2-5, with 8 bases identical to TRBD2. The trim removed 4 bases at V and 5 bases at J, leaving 9 bases unmatched. Germline V gene lookup returns CDR1 ENHRY and CDR2 SYGVKD. CDR3 length: 15 amino acids. The CDR3 region is CAISGGPAGVETQYF. CDR3 bases: TGTGCCATCAGTGGGGGCCCAGCGGGAGTGGAGACCCAGTACTTC.

The CDR3 DNA reads as TGTGCCAGCAGCGTCAGTAGCGGAACCTACAATGAGCAGTTCTTC. It encodes CASSVSSGTYNEQFF. This chain joins TRBV9 and TRBJ2-1; the D gene is possibly TRBD2 (6 bases). The V gene's germline CDR1 is SGDLS and CDR2 YYNGEE. V lost 2 bases to trimming and J lost 2 bases, with 11 bases between them. The CDR3 sequence is 15 residues long.

The genes are TRBV6-1 and TRBJ2-7, with 7 bases identical to TRBD2. The V and J ends lost 1 base and 0 bases, in that order; junction bases with no gene match: 3. Germline V gene lookup returns CDR1 MNHNS and CDR2 SASEGT. The CDR3 covers 15 residues. The CDR3 nucleotides read TGTGCCAGCAGTGAAGGGTGGGAGGGCTCCTACGAGCAGTACTTC. It codes for CASSEGWEGSYEQYF.

The J gene is TRBJ1-4, the V gene TRBV2, with D possibly being TRBD1 (5 bases). CDR1 is SNHLY, CDR2 FYNNEI, per germline. The CDR3 totals 17 residues. The V gene lost 2 bases and the J gene lost 0 bases, with 13 bases spanning the gap. CDR3 nucleotide sequence: TGTGCCAGCAGTGAATTGGGGCAGACTGCAACTAATGAAAAACTGTTTTTT. Amino acids: CASSELGQTATNEKLFF.

The chain couples TRBV5-8 to TRBJ2-1; the match to TRBD2 covers 10 bases. The CDR3 runs 16 residues. Trimming removed 4 bases from V and 6 bases from J; junction bases left unmatched: 10. Germline V gene sequence: CDR1 SGHTS, CDR2 YDEGEE. The CDR3 protein is CASSTLAGGESNEQFF. The DNA of the CDR3 is TGTGCCAGCAGCACCTTAGCGGGAGGTGAGTCCAATGAGCAGTTCTTC. Variable domain in full (rest from reference TRBV5-8 and TRBJ2-1): EAGVTQSPTHLIKTRGQQATLRCSPISGHTSVYWYQQALGLGLQFLLWYDEGEERNRGNFPPRFSGRQFPNYSSELNVNALELEDSALYLCASSTLAGGESNEQFFGPGTRLTVL.

The table lists this clone with a count of one. The chain has TRBV18 and TRBJ2-7, with D possibly matching TRBD1 (6 bases). CDR3 length: 14 amino acids. The germline gives CDR1 KGHSH, CDR2 LQKENI. Trimming took 4 bases from V and 2 from J, leaving 12 bases between them. The CDR3 spells CASSRDKGAYEQYF. The CDR3 DNA sequence: TGTGCCAGCTCACGAGACAAGGGGGCCTACGAGCAGTACTTC.

V and J are TRBV10-1 and TRBJ2-3, with 9 nucleotides matching TRBD2. The V and J ends lost 6 bases and 2 bases, in that order; junction bases with no gene match: 12. Germline V gives CDR1 WNHNN, CDR2 SYGVQD (reference sequence). This CDR3 spans 17 amino acids. CDR3 in DNA: TGCGCCAGCAGCGATGGGGTAGCGGGAGTCTTCACAGATACGCAGTATTTT. Its protein is CASSDGVAGVFTDTQYF.

The chain joins TRBV19 to TRBJ2-3; perhaps TRBD1 as D (6 bases). Per germline, CDR1 LNHDA and CDR2 SQIVND (reference sequence). The V end was cut by 3 bases, the J end by 6 bases, with 16 bases between. The CDR3 is 15 amino acids. As DNA, the CDR3 is TGTGCCAGTAGTATGGGGGACACATCAACGGATACGCAGTATTTT. Residues: CASSMGDTSTDTQYF.

J is TRBJ1-1 and V is TRBV5-6; maybe TRBD1 (6 bases). Trimming removed 5 bases at V and 5 bases at J, with 10 bases between. Germline CDR1 SGHDT, CDR2 YYEEEE. The length of the CDR3 is 12 residues. The DNA for the CDR3 is TGTGCCAGCAGACAGGGTGGGACTGAAGCTTTCTTT. The encoded protein is CASRQGGTEAFF.

This clone was observed a handful of times. CDR3 sequence: CASSEWAGGLYEQYF. As DNA, the CDR3 is TGTGCCAGCAGTGAATGGGCAGGGGGCCTCTACGAGCAGTACTTC. The genes are TRBV2 and TRBJ2-7, with 8 bases lining up with TRBD1. CDR3 length: 15 amino acids. Trimming took 2 bases from V and 3 from J; bases not matched to a gene: 6. Germline lookup yields CDR1 SNHLY and CDR2 FYNNEI.

J is TRBJ1-4 and V is TRBV5-4, with D possibly being TRBD1 (5 bases). Trimming removed 1 base at V and 5 bases at J, with 12 bases between. The CDR3 contains 15 residues. Germline V gene lookup returns CDR1 SGHNT and CDR2 YYREEE (reference sequence). This chain's CDR3 is CASSLRRGANEKLFF. For the CDR3, the DNA is TGTGCCAGCAGCTTGCGGAGGGGAGCAAATGAAAAACTGTTTTTT.

This chain uses TRBV29-1 with TRBJ1-2, with D possibly TRBD1 on 6 matching bases. Germline CDR1 and CDR2: SQVTM and ANQGSEA. V gave up 4 bases and J gave up 0 bases, with 9 bases separating them. CDR3 length: 13 residues. For the CDR3, the DNA is TGCAGCGTTGTGGACAGCGCTAACTATGGCTACACCTTC. This sequence encodes CSVVDSANYGYTF.